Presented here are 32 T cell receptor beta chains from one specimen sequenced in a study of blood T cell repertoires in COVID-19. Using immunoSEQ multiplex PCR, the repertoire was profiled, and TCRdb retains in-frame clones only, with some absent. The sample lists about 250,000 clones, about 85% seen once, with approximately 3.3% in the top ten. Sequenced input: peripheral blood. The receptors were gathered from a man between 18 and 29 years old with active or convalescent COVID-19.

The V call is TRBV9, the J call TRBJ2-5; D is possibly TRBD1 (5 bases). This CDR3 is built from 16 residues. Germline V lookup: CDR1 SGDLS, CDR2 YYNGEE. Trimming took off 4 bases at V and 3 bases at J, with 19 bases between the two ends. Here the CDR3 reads CASSHETRVGEETQYF. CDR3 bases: TGTGCCAGCAGCCACGAGACTCGCGTAGGGGAAGAGACCCAGTACTTC.

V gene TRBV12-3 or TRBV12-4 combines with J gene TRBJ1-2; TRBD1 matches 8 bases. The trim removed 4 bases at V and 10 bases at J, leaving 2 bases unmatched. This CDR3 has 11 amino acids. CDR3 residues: CASSWQGAYTF. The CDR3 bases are TGTGCCAGCAGTTGGCAGGGGGCCTACACCTTC.

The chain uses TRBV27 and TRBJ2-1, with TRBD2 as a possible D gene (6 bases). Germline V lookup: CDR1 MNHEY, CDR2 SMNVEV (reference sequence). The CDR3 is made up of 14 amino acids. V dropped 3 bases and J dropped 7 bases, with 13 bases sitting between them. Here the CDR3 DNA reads TGTGCCAGCAGTTTCTTCGGGACTTCTAATGAGCAGTTCTTC. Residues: CASSFFGTSNEQFF.

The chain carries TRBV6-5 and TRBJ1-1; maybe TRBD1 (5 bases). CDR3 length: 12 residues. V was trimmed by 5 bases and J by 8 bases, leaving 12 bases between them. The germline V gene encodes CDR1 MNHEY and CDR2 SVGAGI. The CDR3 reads CASSPGNEEAFF. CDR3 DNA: TGTGCCAGCAGTCCAGGGAATGAGGAAGCTTTCTTT.

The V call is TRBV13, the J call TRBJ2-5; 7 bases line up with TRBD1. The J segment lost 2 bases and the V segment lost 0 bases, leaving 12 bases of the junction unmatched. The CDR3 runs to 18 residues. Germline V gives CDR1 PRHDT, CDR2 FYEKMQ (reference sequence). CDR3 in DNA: TGTGCCAGCAGCTTAGGGAGTCCGACAGGGACGAAACAAGAGACCCAGTACTTC. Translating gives CASSLGSPTGTKQETQYF.

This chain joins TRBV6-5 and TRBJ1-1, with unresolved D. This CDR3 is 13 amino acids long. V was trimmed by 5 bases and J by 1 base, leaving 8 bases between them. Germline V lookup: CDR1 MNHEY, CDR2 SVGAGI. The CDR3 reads CASSRETNTEAFF. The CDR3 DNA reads TGTGCCAGCAGTCGGGAAACGAACACTGAAGCTTTCTTT.

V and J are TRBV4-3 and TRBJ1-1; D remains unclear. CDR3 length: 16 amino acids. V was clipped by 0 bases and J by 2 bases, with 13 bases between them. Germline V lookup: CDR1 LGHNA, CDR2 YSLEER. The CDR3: CASSQDHYGVNTEAFF. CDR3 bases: TGCGCCAGCAGCCAAGATCACTACGGGGTCAACACTGAAGCTTTCTTT.

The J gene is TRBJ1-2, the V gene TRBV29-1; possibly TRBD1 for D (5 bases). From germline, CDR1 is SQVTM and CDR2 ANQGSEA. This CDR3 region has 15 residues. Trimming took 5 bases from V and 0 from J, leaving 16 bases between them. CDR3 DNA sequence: TGCAGCGTTCGAGGTGGGGCAGGGACTAACTATGGCTACACCTTC. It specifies CSVRGGAGTNYGYTF.

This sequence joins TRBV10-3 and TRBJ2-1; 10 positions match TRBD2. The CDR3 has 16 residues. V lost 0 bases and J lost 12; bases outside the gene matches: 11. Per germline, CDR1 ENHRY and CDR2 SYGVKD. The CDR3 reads CAISESWTSGYGRQFF. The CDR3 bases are TGTGCCATCAGTGAGTCGTGGACTAGCGGTTACGGAAGGCAGTTCTTC.

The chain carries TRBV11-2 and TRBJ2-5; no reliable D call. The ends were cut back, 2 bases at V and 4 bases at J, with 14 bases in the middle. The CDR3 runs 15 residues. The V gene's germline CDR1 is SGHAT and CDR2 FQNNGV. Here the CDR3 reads CASSLSAWAAETQYF. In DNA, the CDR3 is TGTGCCAGCAGCTTATCAGCATGGGCTGCAGAGACCCAGTACTTC.

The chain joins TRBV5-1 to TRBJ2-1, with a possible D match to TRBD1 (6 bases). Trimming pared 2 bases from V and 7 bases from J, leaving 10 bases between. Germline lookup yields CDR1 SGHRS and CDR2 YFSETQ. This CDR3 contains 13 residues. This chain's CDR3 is CASSLLQGNEQFF. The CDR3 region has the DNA TGCGCCAGCAGCTTATTACAGGGAAATGAGCAGTTCTTC. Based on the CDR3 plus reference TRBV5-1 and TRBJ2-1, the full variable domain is KAGVTQTPRYLIKTRGQQVTLSCSPISGHRSVSWYQQTPGQGLQFLFEYFSETQRNKGNFPGRFSGRQFSNSRSEMNVSTLELGDSALYLCASSLLQGNEQFFGPGTRLTVL.

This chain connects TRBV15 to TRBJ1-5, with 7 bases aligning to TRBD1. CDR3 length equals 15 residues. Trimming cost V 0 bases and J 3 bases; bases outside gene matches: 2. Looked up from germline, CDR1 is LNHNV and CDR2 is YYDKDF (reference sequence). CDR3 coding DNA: TGTGCCACCAGCAGAGAGGGACAGTTCAATCAGCCCCAGCATTTT. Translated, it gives CATSREGQFNQPQHF.

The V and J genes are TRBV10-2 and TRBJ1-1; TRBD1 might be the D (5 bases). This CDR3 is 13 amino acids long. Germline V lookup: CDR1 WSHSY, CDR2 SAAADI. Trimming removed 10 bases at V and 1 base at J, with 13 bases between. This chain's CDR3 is CAMAGDGNTEAFF. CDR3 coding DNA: TGCGCCATGGCGGGGGACGGGAACACTGAAGCTTTCTTT.

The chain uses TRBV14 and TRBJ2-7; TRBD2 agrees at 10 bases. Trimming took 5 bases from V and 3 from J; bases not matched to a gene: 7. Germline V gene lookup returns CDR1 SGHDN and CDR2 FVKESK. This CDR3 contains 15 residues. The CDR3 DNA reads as TGTGCCAGCAGCAGAGGGGCTAGCGGGGGCTACGAGCAGTACTTC. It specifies CASSRGASGGYEQYF.

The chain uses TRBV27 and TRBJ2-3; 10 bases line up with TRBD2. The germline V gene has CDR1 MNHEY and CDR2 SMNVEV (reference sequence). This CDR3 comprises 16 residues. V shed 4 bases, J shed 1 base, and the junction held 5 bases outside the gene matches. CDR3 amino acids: CASSSKTSGRTDTQYF. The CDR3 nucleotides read TGTGCCAGCAGTTCTAAGACTAGCGGGCGCACAGATACGCAGTATTTT.

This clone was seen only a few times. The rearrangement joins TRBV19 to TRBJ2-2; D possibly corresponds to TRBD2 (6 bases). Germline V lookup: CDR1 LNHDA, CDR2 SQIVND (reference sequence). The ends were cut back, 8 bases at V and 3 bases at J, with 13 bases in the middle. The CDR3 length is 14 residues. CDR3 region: CASRTPGDTGELFF. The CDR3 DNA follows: TGTGCCAGTCGGACCCCGGGGGACACCGGGGAGCTGTTTTTT.

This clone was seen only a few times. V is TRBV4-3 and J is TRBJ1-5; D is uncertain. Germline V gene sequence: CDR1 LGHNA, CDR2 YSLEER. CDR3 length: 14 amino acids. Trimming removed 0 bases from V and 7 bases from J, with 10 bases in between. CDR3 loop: CASSQDPRPQPQHF. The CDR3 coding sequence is TGCGCCAGCAGCCAAGATCCGAGGCCGCAGCCCCAGCATTTT.

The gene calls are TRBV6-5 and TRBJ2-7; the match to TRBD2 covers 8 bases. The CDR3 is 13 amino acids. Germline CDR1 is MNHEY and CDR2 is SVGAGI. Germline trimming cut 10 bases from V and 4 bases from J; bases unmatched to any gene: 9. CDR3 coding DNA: TGTGCCACCAAGCGGGAGTATTCTTACGAGCAGTACTTC. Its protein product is CATKREYSYEQYF.

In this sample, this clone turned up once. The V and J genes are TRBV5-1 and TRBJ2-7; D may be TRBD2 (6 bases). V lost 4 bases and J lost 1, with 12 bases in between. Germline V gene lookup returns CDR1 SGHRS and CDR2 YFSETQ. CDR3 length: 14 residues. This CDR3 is CASSRGLGSYEQYF. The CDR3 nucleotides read TGCGCCAGCAGCCGGGGACTCGGGTCCTACGAGCAGTACTTC.

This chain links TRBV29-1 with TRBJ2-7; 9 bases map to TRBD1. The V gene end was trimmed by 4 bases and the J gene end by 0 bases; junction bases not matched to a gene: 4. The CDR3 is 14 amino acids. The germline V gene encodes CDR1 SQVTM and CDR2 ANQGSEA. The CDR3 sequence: CSVGGTGSSYEQYF. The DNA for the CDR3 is TGCAGCGTTGGAGGGACAGGGAGCTCCTACGAGCAGTACTTC.

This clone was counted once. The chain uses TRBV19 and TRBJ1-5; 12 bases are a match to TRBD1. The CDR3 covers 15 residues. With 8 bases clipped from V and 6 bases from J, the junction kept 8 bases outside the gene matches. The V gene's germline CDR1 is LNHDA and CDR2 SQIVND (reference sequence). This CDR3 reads CASSPPGQGAQPQHF. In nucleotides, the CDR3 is TGTGCCAGTTCCCCTCCGGGACAGGGGGCTCAGCCCCAGCATTTT.

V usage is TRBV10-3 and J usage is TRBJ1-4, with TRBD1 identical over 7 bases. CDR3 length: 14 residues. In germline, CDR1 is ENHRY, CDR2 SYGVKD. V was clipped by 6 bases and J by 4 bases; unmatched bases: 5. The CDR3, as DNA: TGTGCCATCAGCGACAGGGCCCTTAATGAAAAACTGTTTTTT. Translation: CAISDRALNEKLFF.

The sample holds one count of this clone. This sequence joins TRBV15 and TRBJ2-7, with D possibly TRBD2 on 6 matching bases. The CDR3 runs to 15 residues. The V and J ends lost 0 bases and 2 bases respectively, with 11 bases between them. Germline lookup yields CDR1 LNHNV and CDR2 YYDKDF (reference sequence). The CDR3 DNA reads TGTGCCACCAGCAGAGAAGGGACGGGAGCCTACGAGCAGTACTTC. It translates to CATSREGTGAYEQYF. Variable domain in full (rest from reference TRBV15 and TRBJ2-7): DAMVIQNPRYQVTQFGKPVTLSCSQTLNHNVMYWYQQKSSQAPKLLFHYYDKDFNNEADTPDNFQSRRPNTSFCFLDIRSPGLGDTAMYLCATSREGTGAYEQYFGPGTRLTVT.

The DNA for the CDR3 is TGTGCCTGGAGTGTGGCAGGGTATTTTTATGGCTACACCTTC. Protein: CAWSVAGYFYGYTF. The chain carries TRBV30 and TRBJ1-2, with D possibly TRBD1 on 5 matching bases. The CDR3 is 14 residues long. V lost 0 bases and J lost 5, with 13 bases in between. The V gene's germline CDR1 is GTSNPN and CDR2 SVGIG (reference sequence). Full variable domain (rest looked up from reference TRBV30 and TRBJ1-2): SQTIHQWPATLVQPVGSPLSLECTVEGTSNPNLYWYRQAAGRGLQLLFYSVGIGQISSEVPQNLSASRPQDRQFILSSKKLLLSDSGFYLCAWSVAGYFYGYTFGSGTRLTVV.

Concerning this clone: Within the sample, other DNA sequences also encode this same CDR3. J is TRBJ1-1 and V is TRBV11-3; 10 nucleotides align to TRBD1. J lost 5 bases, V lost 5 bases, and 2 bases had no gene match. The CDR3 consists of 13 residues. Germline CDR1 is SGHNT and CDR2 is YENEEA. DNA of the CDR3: TGTGCCAGCAGCCGGACAGGGGGGACTGAAGCTTTCTTT. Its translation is CASSRTGGTEAFF.

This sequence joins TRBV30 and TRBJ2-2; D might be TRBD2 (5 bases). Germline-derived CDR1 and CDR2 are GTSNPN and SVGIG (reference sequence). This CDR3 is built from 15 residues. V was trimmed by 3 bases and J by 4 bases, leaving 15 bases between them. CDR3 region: CAWSLKAGRTGELFF. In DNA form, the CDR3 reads TGTGCCTGGAGCCTCAAGGCGGGCCGCACCGGGGAGCTGTTTTTT. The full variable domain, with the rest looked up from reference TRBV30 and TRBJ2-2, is SQTIHQWPATLVQPVGSPLSLECTVEGTSNPNLYWYRQAAGRGLQLLFYSVGIGQISSEVPQNLSASRPQDRQFILSSKKLLLSDSGFYLCAWSLKAGRTGELFFGEGSRLTVL.

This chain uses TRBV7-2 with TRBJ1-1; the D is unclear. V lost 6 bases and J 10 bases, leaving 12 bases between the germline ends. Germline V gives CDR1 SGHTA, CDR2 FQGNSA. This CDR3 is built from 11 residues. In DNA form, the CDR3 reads TGTGCCAGCAGTTTGAGTCCTGGAGCTTTCTTT. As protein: CASSLSPGAFF.

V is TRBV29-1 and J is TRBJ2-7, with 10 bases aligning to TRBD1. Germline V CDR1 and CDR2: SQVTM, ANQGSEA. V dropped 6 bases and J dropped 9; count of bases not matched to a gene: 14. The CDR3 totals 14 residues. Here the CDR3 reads CSVTPGQGLDGQYF. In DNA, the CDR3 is TGCAGCGTCACCCCGGGACAGGGGTTAGATGGGCAGTACTTC.

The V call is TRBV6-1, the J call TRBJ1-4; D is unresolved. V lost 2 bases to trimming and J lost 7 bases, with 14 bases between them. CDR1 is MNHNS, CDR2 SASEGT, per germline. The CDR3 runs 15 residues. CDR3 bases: TGTGCCAGCAGTGAACCAGGAGGGCATGTTGAAAAACTGTTTTTT. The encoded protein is CASSEPGGHVEKLFF.

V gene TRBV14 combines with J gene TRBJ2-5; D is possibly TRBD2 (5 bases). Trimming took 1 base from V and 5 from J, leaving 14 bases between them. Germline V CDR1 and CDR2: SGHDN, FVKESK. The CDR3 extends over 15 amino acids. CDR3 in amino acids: CASSQGQRVGETQYF. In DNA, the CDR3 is TGTGCCAGCAGCCAAGGCCAGAGGGTGGGTGAGACCCAGTACTTC.

The CDR3: CASSLTRASGYTGELFF. CDR3 sequence (DNA): TGTGCCAGCAGTCTCACGAGGGCTAGCGGGTACACCGGGGAGCTGTTTTTT. The chain has TRBV28 and TRBJ2-2, with 8 bases aligning to TRBD2. Germline CDR1 MDHEN, CDR2 SYDVKM. The CDR3 is 17 residues long. The J segment lost 3 bases and the V segment lost 5 bases, leaving 11 bases of the junction unmatched.

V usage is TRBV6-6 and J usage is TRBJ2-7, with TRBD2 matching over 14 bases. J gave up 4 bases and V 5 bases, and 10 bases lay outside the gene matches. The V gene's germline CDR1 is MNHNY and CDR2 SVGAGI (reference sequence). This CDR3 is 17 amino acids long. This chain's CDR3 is CASSPQEGLAGVYEQYF. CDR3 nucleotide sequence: TGTGCCAGCAGTCCCCAGGAGGGACTAGCGGGAGTTTACGAGCAGTACTTC.